One and the same sample provided the 18 T cell receptor beta chains below, sequenced in a study of blood T cell repertoires in COVID-19. The repertoire was sequenced with immunoSEQ multiplex PCR; TCRdb's copy has only in-frame clones and lacks some. Here the sample spans about 130,000 clones, roughly 86% being singletons. Specimen: peripheral blood. All receptors derive from a woman aged 65 to 85 with COVID-19, enrolled during active disease.

J is TRBJ1-2 and V is TRBV29-1; no clear D gene. From germline, CDR1 is SQVTM and CDR2 ANQGSEA. This CDR3 spans 13 amino acids. The V and J ends lost 0 bases and 7 bases respectively, with 12 bases between them. The CDR3 is CSVEDRGLGGYTF. The CDR3 DNA reads TGCAGCGTTGAAGATCGAGGGTTAGGTGGCTACACCTTC.

The V gene is TRBV6-1, the J gene TRBJ2-3; 9 positions match TRBD1. The V gene's germline CDR1 is MNHNS and CDR2 SASEGT. Trimming took 1 base from V and 5 from J; bases not matched to a gene: 4. The CDR3 loop spans 15 amino acids. CDR3 sequence (DNA): TGTGCCAGCAGTGAAGACAGGGGGCTGGGAGATACGCAGTATTTT. It encodes CASSEDRGLGDTQYF.

The chain joins TRBV6-5 to TRBJ1-2, with 10 bases that match TRBD1. The CDR3 is 15 residues long. From germline, CDR1 is MNHEY and CDR2 SVGAGI. The trim removed 5 bases at V and 8 bases at J, leaving 11 bases unmatched. CDR3 in amino acids: CASSRAGQGDRGYTF. The CDR3 nucleotides are TGTGCCAGCAGTCGTGCTGGACAGGGGGATAGGGGCTACACCTTC.

This clone appeared a single time. V and J are TRBV28 and TRBJ2-2; perhaps TRBD1 as D (6 bases). CDR1 is MDHEN, CDR2 SYDVKM, per germline. CDR3 length: 16 residues. Trimming took off 8 bases at V and 5 bases at J, with 21 bases between the two ends. CDR3 sequence: CASRSSQGILTGELFF. The CDR3 DNA follows: TGTGCCAGCCGCTCCTCCCAGGGGATCTTAACCGGGGAGCTGTTTTTT.

The chain joins TRBV7-9 to TRBJ2-1; TRBD2 agrees at 8 bases. The V segment lost 5 bases and the J segment 2 bases; nucleotides outside the gene matches: 5. CDR1 SEHNR and CDR2 FQNEAQ come from the germline V gene (reference sequence). The CDR3 is 15 residues long. The CDR3 nucleotides are TGTGCCAGCAGCGGTGGACTAGCTCCCTACAATGAGCAGTTCTTC. Translating gives CASSGGLAPYNEQFF.

The chain carries TRBV5-4 and TRBJ2-5; 7 bases fit TRBD1. CDR1 is SGHNT and CDR2 is YYREEE in the germline V gene (reference sequence). This CDR3 is built from 15 residues. V lost 3 bases, J lost 0 bases, and 5 bases stayed unmatched. The CDR3 spells CASSSKTGYQETQYF. The CDR3 region has the DNA TGTGCCAGCAGCTCGAAGACAGGGTACCAAGAGACCCAGTACTTC.

The chain employs TRBV18 and TRBJ1-5; 7 bases agree with TRBD1. CDR1 is KGHSH and CDR2 is LQKENI in the germline V gene. V lost 4 bases to trimming and J lost 4 bases; unmatched junction nucleotides: 7. This CDR3 contains 15 residues. The CDR3: CASSLRDSSNQPQHF. In DNA form, the CDR3 reads TGTGCCAGCTCACTTCGGGACAGTTCAAATCAGCCCCAGCATTTT.

The V call is TRBV5-1, the J call TRBJ2-3; 14 bases agree with TRBD2. Germline CDR1 SGHRS, CDR2 YFSETQ. The V and J ends lost 4 bases and 3 bases, in that order; junction bases with no gene match: 1. The CDR3 has 15 amino acids. The CDR3 region has the DNA TGCGCCAGCAGCAGACTAGCGGGGGGGACAGATACGCAGTATTTT. This codes for CASSRLAGGTDTQYF. Based on the CDR3 plus reference TRBV5-1 and TRBJ2-3, the full variable domain is KAGVTQTPRYLIKTRGQQVTLSCSPISGHRSVSWYQQTPGQGLQFLFEYFSETQRNKGNFPGRFSGRQFSNSRSEMNVSTLELGDSALYLCASSRLAGGTDTQYFGPGTRLTVL.

This sequence joins TRBV5-1 and TRBJ2-7, with D tentatively TRBD1 (5 bases). The CDR3 extends over 16 amino acids. The ends were cut back, 0 bases at V and 1 base at J, with 14 bases in the middle. From germline, CDR1 is SGHRS and CDR2 YFSETQ. In nucleotides, the CDR3 is TGCGCCAGCAGCTTGGGGGAAAGTAGACAGTCCTACGAGCAGTACTTC. It encodes CASSLGESRQSYEQYF.

CDR3 DNA sequence: TGTGCCAGCAGCCAAGGGGGGCAAGGGGGTTCGCAGTATTTT. It translates to CASSQGGQGGSQYF. The V gene is TRBV3-1 (or the pseudogene TRBV3-2), the J gene TRBJ2-3; D is perhaps TRBD1 (6 bases). V shed 1 base and J shed 10 bases, with 15 bases lying between them. Germline CDR1 is LGHDT and CDR2 is YNNKEL (reference sequence). The CDR3 runs to 14 residues.

The sample holds one count of this clone. The CDR3, as DNA: TGTGCCAGCAGCGGAGTAGCGGGGGGCGGAACCGGGGAGCTGTTTTTT. This sequence encodes CASSGVAGGGTGELFF. The V call is TRBV5-4, the J call TRBJ2-2; TRBD2 agrees at 10 bases. Trimming cost V 4 bases and J 5 bases; bases outside gene matches: 8. The CDR3 sequence is 16 residues long. The germline gives CDR1 SGHNT, CDR2 YYREEE (reference sequence).

This chain joins TRBV6-2 or TRBV6-3 and TRBJ2-3, with no clear D. V was shortened by 6 bases and J by 3 bases, with 7 bases between the two germline ends. The CDR3 loop spans 12 amino acids. Germline CDR1 reads MNHEY; CDR2 reads SVGEGT. CDR3 DNA sequence: TGTGCCAGCAGCTTCCGGACAGATACGCAGTATTTT. Protein sequence: CASSFRTDTQYF.

The V call is TRBV19, the J call TRBJ1-6; D possibly corresponds to TRBD1 (6 bases). V gave up 7 bases and J gave up 8 bases, with 12 bases separating them. Germline CDR1 is LNHDA and CDR2 is SQIVND (reference sequence). The CDR3 extends over 13 amino acids. CDR3 sequence (DNA): TGTGCCAGTACTCAGGACAGCTATTCACCCCTCCACTTT. Translating it yields CASTQDSYSPLHF.

About this clone: Germline is not matched at one junction end, which may reflect a read error. The V gene is TRBV9, the J gene TRBJ1-1; D is possibly TRBD1 (5 bases). This CDR3 has 14 amino acids. The V gene's germline CDR1 is SGDLS and CDR2 YYNGEE. CDR3: CARSAWGGNTEAFF. The CDR3 coding sequence is TGTGCCCGCAGCGCGTGGGGGGGGAACACTGAAGCTTTCTTT.

This chain uses TRBV28 with TRBJ2-5, with a tentative D call TRBD1 (5 bases). The V and J ends lost 2 bases and 5 bases respectively, with 6 bases between them. This CDR3 has 12 residues. CDR1 MDHEN and CDR2 SYDVKM come from the germline V gene. The CDR3 spells CASSLQGETQYF. For the CDR3, the DNA is TGTGCCAGCAGTTTACAGGGTGAGACCCAGTACTTC.

This clone appeared once. This rearrangement joins TRBV6-1 to TRBJ1-5; a weak D match, TRBD1 (6 bases). Germline V gene lookup returns CDR1 MNHNS and CDR2 SASEGT. The CDR3 extends over 17 amino acids. Trimming cost V 2 bases and J 1 base, with 15 bases left between them. DNA of the CDR3: TGTGCCAGCAGTGAAAGGAGTGGACAGAGAAGCAATCAGCCCCAGCATTTT. This codes for CASSERSGQRSNQPQHF.

The rearrangement links TRBV30 to TRBJ1-3, with TRBD1 matching over 8 bases. The CDR3 loop spans 14 amino acids. Germline V gene lookup returns CDR1 GTSNPN and CDR2 SVGIG (reference sequence). With 6 bases clipped from V and 2 bases from J, the junction kept 6 bases outside the gene matches. The CDR3 sequence: CACPDRAAGNTIYF. CDR3 bases: TGTGCCTGCCCGGACAGGGCGGCTGGAAACACCATATATTTT.

V gene TRBV27 combines with J gene TRBJ2-5; 8 bases map to TRBD1. CDR3 length: 15 residues. V was clipped by 4 bases and J by 5 bases; unmatched bases: 9. Germline-derived CDR1 and CDR2 are MNHEY and SMNVEV (reference sequence). The chain's CDR3 is CASSSHRGDLETQYF. The CDR3 bases are TGTGCCAGCAGTTCCCACAGGGGGGATTTGGAGACCCAGTACTTC.